These T cell receptor beta chains were read from a single sample in a study of CD8+CD57+ T cells in acquired aplastic anemia. Each CDR3 protein is one row after TCRdb ran MiXCR on the reads. The data hold under 200,000 distinct CDR3 sequences, with less than 60% observed a single time. The sequenced material came from sorted CD4+, CD8+, or CD8+CD57+ T cells (not recorded which) from PBMCs. Source of these receptors: a human donor with aplastic anemia. Each CDR3 is given with its conserved first and last residue. Each record gives: clone size, CDR3 length, D gene, J gene, V gene, CDR3 DNA, CDR3 protein. The D gene is left open where the match is weak. Size tells how often a clone was seen (once, few, many) or the class of an expanded clone, and some rows leave it out.

>.|16|TRBD2|TRBJ2-5|TRBV3-1
TGTGCCAGCAGCCAAGAGTGGCGGGGGGGCCGAGAGACCCAGTACTTC
CASSQEWRGGRETQYF
>many|14|.|TRBJ2-7|TRBV9
TGTGCCAGCAGCTCCCAAATGTCTCCCCGCGAGCAGTACTTC
CASSSQMSPREQYF
>.|13|TRBD1|TRBJ1-2|TRBV29-1
TGCAGCGTTGTGACAGGGAGTAACTATGGCTACACCTTC
CSVVTGSNYGYTF
>many|13|TRBD1|TRBJ1-1|TRBV29-1
TGCAGCGTCTCGACAGGGATTAACACTGAAGCTTTCTTT
CSVSTGINTEAFF
>many|14|.|TRBJ1-6|TRBV7-9
TGTGCCAGCAGCTTTGGTCAGGAAAGTTCACCCCTCCACTTT
CASSFGQESSPLHF
>many|14|.|TRBJ2-5|TRBV25-1
TGTGCCAGCAGTGAATCTAGGATTTGGGAGACCCAGTACTTC
CASSESRIWETQYF
>many|14|.|TRBJ2-7|TRBV4-2
TGTGCCAGCAGCCCGGCCGAGGGTAAGGAGGAGCAGTACTTC
CASSPAEGKEEQYF
>.|15|.|TRBJ2-7|TRBV2
TGTGCCAGCAGTGAGGCGGTCGAGAGCTCCCACGAGCAGTGCTTC
CASSEAVESSHEQCF
>.|13|TRBD1|TRBJ2-1|TRBV24-1
TGTGCCACCAGTGGGACAGGGCCCACTGAGCAGTTCTTC
CATSGTGPTEQFF
>.|16|.|TRBJ2-1|TRBV11-2
TGTGCCAGCACCCTTGAGTCCCAGGAGTCCTACAATGAGCAGTTCTTC
CASTLESQESYNEQFF
>.|16|.|TRBJ2-5|TRBV4-1
TGCGCCAGCAGCCAAGTGGTTTTCCACCCCCAAGAGACCCAGTACTTC
CASSQVVFHPQETQYF
>.|14|.|TRBJ2-5|TRBV12-3/TRBV12-4
TGTGCCAGCAGTCCTCTGGTGATACAAGAGACCCAGTACTTC
CASSPLVIQETQYF
>few|18|TRBD1|TRBJ1-2|TRBV6-2/TRBV6-3
TGTGCCAGCAGTTACTCCGACCTCCGGGACAGGGGATCGAGAGGCTACACCTTC
CASSYSDLRDRGSRGYTF
>.|15|.|TRBJ1-1|TRBV19
TGTGCCAGTAGTTCTCCTTTGTGGGGGGACACTGAAGCTTTCTTT
CASSSPLWGDTEAFF
>many|15|TRBD1|TRBJ2-7|TRBV5-6
TGTGCCAGCAGCCTCGGGACAGGGGAAGGGTACGAGCAGTACTTC
CASSLGTGEGYEQYF
>.|16|TRBD2|TRBJ2-3|TRBV10-3
TGTGCCATCAGTGAGTCGAGTAGCGGGGGCGTGGATACGCAGTATTTT
CAISESSSGGVDTQYF
>many|14|.|TRBJ1-4|TRBV5-1
TGCGCCAGCAGCCCGGGACGGGGGAATGAAAAACTGTTTTTT
CASSPGRGNEKLFF
>many|15|.|TRBJ2-1|TRBV9
TGTGCCAGCAGCGTCGGGCCCGCCTCCTACAATGAGCAGTTCTTC
CASSVGPASYNEQFF
>.|14|.|TRBJ2-3|TRBV2
TGTGCCAGCAGTGACTACTATACCACAGATACGCAGTATTTT
CASSDYYTTDTQYF
>.|15|TRBD2|TRBJ2-3|TRBV2
TGTGCCAGCAGACCAACTAGCGGGAGTGGGGATACGCAGTATTTT
CASRPTSGSGDTQYF
>many|13|.|TRBJ2-1|TRBV20-1
TGCAGTGCTCAACGGACCTCATACAATGAGCAGTTCTTC
CSAQRTSYNEQFF
>few|15|TRBD1|TRBJ1-2|TRBV7-8
TGTGCCAGCAGCTCTGGGACAGCGAACCACTATGGCTACACCTTC
CASSSGTANHYGYTF
>.|14|TRBD1|TRBJ2-7|TRBV10-2
TGCGCCAGTGCCCCCGGGACAGGGGGTAACGAGCAGTACTTC
CASAPGTGGNEQYF
>.|14|TRBD1|TRBJ1-4|TRBV7-9
TGTGCCAGCAGCTTGACAGGGCGAAATGAAAAACTGTTTTTT
CASSLTGRNEKLFF
>many|12|.|TRBJ1-2|TRBV28
TGTGCCAGCAGTTTGTCGGACTATGGCTACACCTTC
CASSLSDYGYTF
>once|17|.|TRBJ1-4|TRBV19
TGTGCCAGTAGTATAGGCCGAACAGGTACAACTAATGAAAAACTGTTTTTT
CASSIGRTGTTNEKLFF
>.|11|.|TRBJ2-3|TRBV2
TGTGCCAGCAGCGTACGCGATACGCAGTATTTT
CASSVRDTQYF
>.|14|.|TRBJ1-4|TRBV28
TGTGCCAGTCAATCGGGGGGTGTGATGGAAAGACTGTTTTTT
CASQSGGVMERLFF
>many|16|.|TRBJ1-1|TRBV5-5
TGTGCCAGCAGCTTGTGGTACGGCTTAGAGAACACTGAAGCTTTCTTT
CASSLWYGLENTEAFF
>many|16|.|TRBJ2-5|TRBV5-1
TGCGCCAGCAGCTTGGCCCCAGTTCGAGGGGAAGAGACCCAGTACTTC
CASSLAPVRGEETQYF
>many|15|TRBD1|TRBJ1-4|TRBV4-1
TGCGCCAGCAGCAGGAACAGGGGATTAGGAGAAAAACTGTTTTTT
CASSRNRGLGEKLFF
>.|15|TRBD2|TRBJ2-7|TRBV5-1
TGCGCCAGCAGCCCCGGGGAGGGAGGAGGCTACGAGCAGTACTTC
CASSPGEGGGYEQYF
>few|14|.|TRBJ1-2|TRBV29-1
TGCAGCGTTGCAAGGGACGGAAGTAACTATGGCTACACCTTC
CSVARDGSNYGYTF
>.|10|.|TRBJ1-1|TRBV10-3
TGTGCCACCAGAGGCCAAAAAGCTTTCTTT
CATRGQKAFF
>.|15|TRBD2|TRBJ2-7|TRBV5-1
TGCGCCAGCAGCTTGACGGGGGAGGGCCTACCCGAGCAGTACTTC
CASSLTGEGLPEQYF
>many|15|TRBD2|TRBJ2-7|TRBV4-1
TGCGCCAGCAGCCAAGCCCCTCGACTAGCCGGCGAGCAGTACTTC
CASSQAPRLAGEQYF
>many|14|.|TRBJ2-5|TRBV7-9
TGTGCCAGCAGCTTAGCAGGGCTACAAGAGACCCAGTACTTC
CASSLAGLQETQYF
>.|16|.|TRBJ2-5|TRBV20-1
TGCAGTGCTAGAGATCGGCGCGAGGGAGTCCAAGAGACCCAGTACTTC
CSARDRREGVQETQYF
>.|13|.|TRBJ1-1|TRBV19
TGTGCCAGTAGTATAGACGGCAGCCCGAGAGCTTTCTTT
CASSIDGSPRAFF
>.|13|TRBD1|TRBJ2-7|TRBV20-1
TGCAGTGCTTATGGACAGGTGGGCTACGAGCAGTACTTC
CSAYGQVGYEQYF
>few|11|.|TRBJ2-3|TRBV15
TGTGCCACCGGGGACACAGATACGCAGTATTTT
CATGDTDTQYF
>many|17|.|TRBJ1-1|TRBV2
TGTGCCAGCAGTGAAGCACTAGGGGGGGGCTTAAACACTGAAGCTTTCTTT
CASSEALGGGLNTEAFF
>many|12|.|TRBJ2-3|TRBV5-4
TGTGCCAGCGGCCAGGGAACAGATACGCAGTATTTT
CASGQGTDTQYF
>.|15|TRBD1|TRBJ1-1|TRBV20-1
TGCAGTGCTACCGACATGGACAGGGGGAGCACTGAAGCTTTCTTT
CSATDMDRGSTEAFF
>once|15|TRBD2|TRBJ2-3|TRBV9
TGTGCCAGCCAAGGGACGGGACTAGCAACAGATACGCAGTATTTT
CASQGTGLATDTQYF
>few|16|TRBD1|TRBJ1-5|TRBV15
TGTGCCACCAGCAGAACCCCGCGACAGGGAAGTCAGCCCCAGCATTTT
CATSRTPRQGSQPQHF
>.|13|TRBD1|TRBJ1-5|TRBV24-1
TGTGCCACCAGTGGCGGGACAGGGCAGCCCCAGCATTTT
CATSGGTGQPQHF
>.|18|.|TRBJ2-1|TRBV21-1
TGTGCCAGCAGCACAGGGACTAGCGGGGGGAGCTCCTACAATGAGCAGTTCTTC
CASSTGTSGGSSYNEQFF
>many|15|TRBD1|TRBJ1-2|TRBV28
TGTGCCAGCAGTTCCAGGACAGGGTTCTCGTGGGGCTACACCTTC
CASSSRTGFSWGYTF
>.|12|.|TRBJ2-5|TRBV15
TGTGCCACCAGCATATTCCGAGTCCCTATGTACTTC
CATSIFRVPMYF
>.|14|.|TRBJ2-7|TRBV11-1
TGTGCCAGCAGCTTAGATGTGGCGACCTACGAGCAGTACTTC
CASSLDVATYEQYF
>.|16|TRBD2|TRBJ2-3|TRBV24-1
TGTGCCACCAGTGATGGGACTAGCGGGGGGTCAGATACGCAGTATTTT
CATSDGTSGGSDTQYF
>few|13|TRBD1|TRBJ2-2|TRBV10-3
TGTGCCATCGGACAGGACTTGTCAGGTGGGCTGTTTTTT
CAIGQDLSGGLFF
>few|14|.|TRBJ2-5|TRBV12-3/TRBV12-4
TGTGCCAGCAGTCAAACCGGGACGGAAGAGACCCAGTACTTC
CASSQTGTEETQYF
>.|15|TRBD2|TRBJ2-7|TRBV5-1
TGCGCCAGCAGCCCGACTAGCGGGAGTAACTACGAGCAGTACTTC
CASSPTSGSNYEQYF
>many|12|TRBD1|TRBJ2-7|TRBV28
TGTGCCAGCAGTTCAGACAGGGTCGAGCAGTACTTC
CASSSDRVEQYF
>many|16|TRBD1|TRBJ2-1|TRBV5-1
TGCGCCAGCAGCTCCACGGAGGCAGGGGGTCTTGTCGAGCAGTTCTTC
CASSSTEAGGLVEQFF
>.|12|.|TRBJ1-2|TRBV2
TGTGCCAGCAGTGACAGGGGTAGTGGCTACACCTTC
CASSDRGSGYTF
>.|16|TRBD2|TRBJ2-3|TRBV10-1
TGCGCCAGCAGTGAGGCTAGCGGGGAGATCACAGATACGCAGTATTTT
CASSEASGEITDTQYF
>many|14|TRBD2|TRBJ2-1|TRBV20-1
TGCAGTGCGGCTCCTAGCGGGAGACGGAATGAGCAGTTCTTC
CSAAPSGRRNEQFF